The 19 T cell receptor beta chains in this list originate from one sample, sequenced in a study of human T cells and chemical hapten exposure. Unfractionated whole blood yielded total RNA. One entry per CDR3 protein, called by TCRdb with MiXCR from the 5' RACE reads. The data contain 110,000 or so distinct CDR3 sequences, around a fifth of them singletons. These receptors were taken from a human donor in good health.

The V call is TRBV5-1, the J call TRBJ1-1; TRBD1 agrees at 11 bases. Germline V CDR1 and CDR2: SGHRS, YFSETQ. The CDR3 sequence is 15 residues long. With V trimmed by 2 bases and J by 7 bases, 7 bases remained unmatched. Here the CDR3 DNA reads TGCGCCAGCAGCTTACCGGACAGGGGGCACAATGAAGCTTTCTTT. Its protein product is CASSLPDRGHNEAFF.

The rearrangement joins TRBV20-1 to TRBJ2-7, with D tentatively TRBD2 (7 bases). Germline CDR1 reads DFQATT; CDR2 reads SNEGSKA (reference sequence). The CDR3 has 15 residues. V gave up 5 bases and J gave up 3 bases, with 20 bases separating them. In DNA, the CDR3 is TGCAGTGCTCAGAAGGGGGGGGCGGATTACTACGAGCAGTACTTC. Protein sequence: CSAQKGGADYYEQYF.

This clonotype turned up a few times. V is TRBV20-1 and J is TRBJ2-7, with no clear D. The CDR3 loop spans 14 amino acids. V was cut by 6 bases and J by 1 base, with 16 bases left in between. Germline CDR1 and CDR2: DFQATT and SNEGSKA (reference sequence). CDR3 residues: CSANPLGLSYEQYF. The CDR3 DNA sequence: TGCAGTGCAAACCCGCTAGGCTTGTCCTACGAGCAGTACTTC.

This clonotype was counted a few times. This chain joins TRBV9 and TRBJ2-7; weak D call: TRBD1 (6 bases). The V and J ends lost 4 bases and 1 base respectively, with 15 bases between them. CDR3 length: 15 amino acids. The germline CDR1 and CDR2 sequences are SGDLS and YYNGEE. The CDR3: CASSPRPDSSYEQYF. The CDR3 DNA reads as TGTGCCAGCAGCCCGAGGCCGGACAGTTCCTACGAGCAGTACTTC.

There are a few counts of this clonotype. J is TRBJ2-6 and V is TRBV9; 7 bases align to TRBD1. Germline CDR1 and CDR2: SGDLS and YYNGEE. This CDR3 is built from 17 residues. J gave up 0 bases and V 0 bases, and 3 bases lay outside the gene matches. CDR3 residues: CASSVAQGNSGANVLTF. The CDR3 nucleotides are TGTGCCAGCAGCGTAGCACAGGGGAACTCTGGGGCCAACGTCCTGACTTTC.

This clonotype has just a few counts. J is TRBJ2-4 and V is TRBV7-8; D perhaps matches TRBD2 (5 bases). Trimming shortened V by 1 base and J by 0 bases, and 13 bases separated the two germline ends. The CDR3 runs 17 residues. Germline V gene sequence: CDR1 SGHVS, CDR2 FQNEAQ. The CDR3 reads CASSLERVEIAKNIQYF. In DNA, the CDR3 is TGTGCCAGCAGCTTAGAGAGGGTGGAAATAGCCAAAAACATTCAGTACTTC.

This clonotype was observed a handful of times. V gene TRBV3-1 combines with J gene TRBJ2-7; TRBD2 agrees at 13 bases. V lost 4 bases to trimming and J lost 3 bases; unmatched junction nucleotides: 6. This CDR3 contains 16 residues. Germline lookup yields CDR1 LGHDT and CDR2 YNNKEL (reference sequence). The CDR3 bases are TGTGCCAGCAGCCGCTCCGGACTAGCGGGAGTCTACGAGCAGTACTTC. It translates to CASSRSGLAGVYEQYF.

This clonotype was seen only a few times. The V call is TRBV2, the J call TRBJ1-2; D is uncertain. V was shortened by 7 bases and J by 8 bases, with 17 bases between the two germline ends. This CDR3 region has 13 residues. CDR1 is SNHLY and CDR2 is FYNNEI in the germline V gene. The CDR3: CASNDGVTGGYTF. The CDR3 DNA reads TGTGCCAGCAACGATGGTGTAACTGGAGGCTACACCTTC. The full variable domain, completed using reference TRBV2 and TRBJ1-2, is EPEVTQTPSHQVTQMGQEVILRCVPISNHLYFYWYRQILGQKVEFLVSFYNNEISEKSEIFDDQFSVERPDGSNFTLKIRSTKLEDSAMYFCASNDGVTGGYTFGSGTRLTVV.

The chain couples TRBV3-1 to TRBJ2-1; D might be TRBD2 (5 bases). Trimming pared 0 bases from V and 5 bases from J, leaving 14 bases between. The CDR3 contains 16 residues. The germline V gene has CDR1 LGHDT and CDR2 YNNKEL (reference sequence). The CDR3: CASSQESGVGDNEQFF. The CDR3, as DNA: TGTGCCAGCAGCCAAGAGTCCGGGGTCGGAGACAATGAGCAGTTCTTC.

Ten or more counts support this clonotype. The CDR3 loop reads CASSQDSMGGNEQFF. In DNA form, the CDR3 reads TGCGCCAGCAGCCAAGATTCTATGGGGGGCAATGAGCAGTTCTTC. This chain connects TRBV4-1 to TRBJ2-1, with a weak D call TRBD2 (6 bases). The CDR3 runs 15 residues. The germline V gene has CDR1 MGHRA and CDR2 YSYEKL. Trimming left V 0 bases short and J 6 bases short, with 12 bases between.

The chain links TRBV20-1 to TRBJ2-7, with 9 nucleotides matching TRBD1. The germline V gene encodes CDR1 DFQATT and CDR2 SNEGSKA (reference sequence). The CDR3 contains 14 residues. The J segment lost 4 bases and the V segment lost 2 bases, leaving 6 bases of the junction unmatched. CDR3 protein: CSARHSGQGYEQYF. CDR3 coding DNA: TGCAGTGCTAGACACTCGGGACAGGGTTACGAGCAGTACTTC.

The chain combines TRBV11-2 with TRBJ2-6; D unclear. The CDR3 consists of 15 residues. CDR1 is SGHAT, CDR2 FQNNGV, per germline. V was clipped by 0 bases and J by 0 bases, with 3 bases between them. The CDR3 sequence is CASSLESSGANVLTF. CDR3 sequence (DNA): TGTGCCAGCAGCTTAGAGAGCTCTGGGGCCAACGTCCTGACTTTC.

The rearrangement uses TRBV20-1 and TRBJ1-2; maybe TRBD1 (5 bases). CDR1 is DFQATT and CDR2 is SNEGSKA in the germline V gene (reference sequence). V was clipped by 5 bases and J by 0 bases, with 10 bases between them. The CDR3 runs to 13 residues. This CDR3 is CSADTGPNYGYTF. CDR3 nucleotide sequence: TGCAGTGCTGACACAGGACCTAACTATGGCTACACCTTC.

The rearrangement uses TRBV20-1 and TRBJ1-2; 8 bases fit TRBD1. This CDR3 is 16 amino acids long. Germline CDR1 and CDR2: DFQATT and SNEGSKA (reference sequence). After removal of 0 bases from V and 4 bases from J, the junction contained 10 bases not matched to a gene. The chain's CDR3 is CSARDPPAGGSYGYTF. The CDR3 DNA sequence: TGCAGTGCTAGAGATCCCCCCGCAGGGGGCAGCTATGGCTACACCTTC.

The CDR3 reads CSATGRNEQYF. CDR3 nucleotide sequence: TGCAGTGCTACAGGGAGAAACGAGCAGTACTTC. This chain joins TRBV20-1 and TRBJ2-7; D may match TRBD1 or TRBD2 (5 bases each). The CDR3 has 11 residues. Germline assignment: CDR1 DFQATT and CDR2 SNEGSKA (reference sequence). V was cut by 4 bases and J by 5 bases, with 9 bases left in between.

The CDR3 nucleotides read TGCGCCAGCAGCCCGGACAGGGGTAACTATGGCTACACCTTC. Translating gives CASSPDRGNYGYTF. V is TRBV5-1 and J is TRBJ1-2, with 9 bases matching TRBD1. V trimming: 4 bases; J trimming: 1 base; junction bases outside the gene matches: 2. This CDR3 spans 14 amino acids. CDR1 is SGHRS and CDR2 is YFSETQ in the germline V gene.

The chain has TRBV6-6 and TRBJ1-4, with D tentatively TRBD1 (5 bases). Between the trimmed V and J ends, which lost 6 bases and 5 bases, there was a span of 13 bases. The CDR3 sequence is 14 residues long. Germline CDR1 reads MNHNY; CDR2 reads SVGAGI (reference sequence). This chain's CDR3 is CASRQIRENEKLFF. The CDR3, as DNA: TGTGCCAGCAGACAGATCAGGGAGAATGAAAAACTGTTTTTT.

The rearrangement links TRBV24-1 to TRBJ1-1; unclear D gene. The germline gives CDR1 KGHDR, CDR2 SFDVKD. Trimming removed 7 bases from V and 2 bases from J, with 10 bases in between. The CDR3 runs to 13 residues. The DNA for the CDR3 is TGTGCCACCAGGCAGAGACTAAACACTGAAGCTTTCTTT. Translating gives CATRQRLNTEAFF.

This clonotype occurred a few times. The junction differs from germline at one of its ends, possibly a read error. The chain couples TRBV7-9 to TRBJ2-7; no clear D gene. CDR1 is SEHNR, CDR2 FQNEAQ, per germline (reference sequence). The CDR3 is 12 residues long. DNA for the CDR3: TGTGCCAGCAGCCGTCGGGCAGACGAGCTGTACTTC. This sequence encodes CASSRRADELYF.